This T cell receptor beta chain was documented in a study of molecular identifiers for immune sequencing clone quantification. This CDR3 is built from 16 residues. V shed 2 bases, J shed 2 bases, and the junction held 3 bases outside the gene matches. This clonotype came up many times. Methods described previously, with TCR primers listed, were used for bulk TCR libraries. TCRdb redid the calling of the PCR reads with MiXCR, one entry per CDR3 protein. The sample holds 490,000 or so distinct CDR3 sequences; about 22% are singletons and the top ten take about 0.8%. The specimen sequenced was naive CD8+ T cells from blood, with Jurkat cell RNA spiked in. Noted subset: FACS-sorted CD8+CD4-CCR7+CD45RA+ naive T cells. The chain uses TRBV23-1 and TRBJ2-3; the match to TRBD2 covers 11 bases. TRBV23-1 is an open reading frame whose function is uncertain. The sequence derives from a human donor in good health. Some libraries in this study had Jurkat cell RNA spiked in. CDR3 residues: CASSQPLAGATDTQYF. The CDR3 bases are TGCGCCAGCAGTCAACCACTAGCGGGGGCCACAGATACGCAGTATTTT.